A single sample is the source of the 16 T cell receptor beta chains below, sequenced in a study of low-dose radiotherapy and immunotherapy resistance in tumors. Stated time point: after trial treatment. Treatment described: LDRT plus nivolumab, ipilimumab, low-dose cyclophosphamide and aspirin (RACIN trial). Gene-specific TRAV and TRBV primers were used for first-strand cDNA, covering alpha and beta chains. TCR amplification used 20 PCR cycles, a constant-region primer and a V-primer adapter. A single record per CDR3 protein comes from TCRdb applying MiXCR to the reads. The sample includes around 80,000 distinct CDR3 sequences, roughly 17% of them seen just once. The material sequenced was PBMCs, taken after low-dose radiotherapy plus immunotherapy. All receptors come from a male donor with prostate cancer.

This clonotype was counted many times. V and J are TRBV2 and TRBJ2-3, with 11 positions matching TRBD2. CDR3 length equals 15 residues. From germline, CDR1 is SNHLY and CDR2 FYNNEI. The ends lost 6 bases at V and 4 bases at J; junction bases unmatched: 6. The DNA for the CDR3 is TGTGCCAGCAGGAAAATAGCGGGAGGGTCAGATACGCAGTATTTT. It codes for CASRKIAGGSDTQYF.

This clonotype was observed a single time. A far larger clone is off by one base, so a read error is likely. This chain connects TRBV24-1 to TRBJ2-4, with 8 bases identical to TRBD2. This CDR3 spans 15 amino acids. Germline loops: CDR1 KGHDR, CDR2 SFDVKD. J gave up 13 bases and V 8 bases, and 18 bases lay outside the gene matches. The CDR3 region is CATKASGPSYNEQYF. CDR3 DNA: TGTGCCACCAAGGCTAGCGGGCCCTCCTACAATGAGCAGTACTTC.

Comments on this clonotype: One base separates it from a far larger clone, so it is likely a read error. This chain joins TRBV7-3 and TRBJ2-7; D may be TRBD2 (5 bases). The germline V gene encodes CDR1 SGHTA and CDR2 FQGTGA. V dropped 5 bases and J dropped 3 bases, with 14 bases sitting between them. The CDR3 is made up of 14 amino acids. The chain's CDR3 is CASSTRMGNYEQYF. The CDR3 nucleotides are TGTGCCAGCAGCACTAGAATGGGGAACTACGAGCAGTACTTC.

This clonotype has a count of ten or more. This chain joins TRBV6-2 or TRBV6-3 and TRBJ1-1, with D perhaps matching TRBD1 (5 bases). The CDR3 sequence is 17 residues long. V lost 5 bases to trimming and J lost 1 base, with 20 bases between them. Germline V gives CDR1 MNHEY, CDR2 SVGEGT. The CDR3 reads CASSQLLGVPKNTEAFF. Here the CDR3 DNA reads TGTGCCAGCAGTCAATTGTTGGGGGTACCCAAGAACACTGAAGCTTTCTTT.

Ten or more counts support this clonotype. The V call is TRBV28, the J call TRBJ2-5; D not resolved. In germline, CDR1 is MDHEN, CDR2 SYDVKM. Deletions cut 8 bases from V and 5 bases from J, with 12 bases between. CDR3 length: 12 residues. DNA of the CDR3: TGTGCCAGCGCGTTACCGCTGGAGACCCAGTACTTC. It translates to CASALPLETQYF.

As regards this clonotype: One junction end disagrees with the germline gene, perhaps due to a read error. The chain combines TRBV5-4 with TRBJ1-1; no clear D. The CDR3 consists of 15 residues. Looked up from germline, CDR1 is SGHNT and CDR2 is YYREEE (reference sequence). This CDR3 is CAGSSGFVGNTEAFF. The CDR3 DNA is TGTGCCGGCAGCTCCGGATTTGTAGGAAACACTGAAGCTTTCTTT.

This clonotype was picked up many times. This chain connects TRBV30 to TRBJ2-3; TRBD2 matches at 10 bases. Per the germline V gene, CDR1 is GTSNPN and CDR2 is SVGIG (reference sequence). The CDR3 extends over 14 amino acids. V was pared by 3 bases and J by 4 bases, with 4 bases of the junction left unmatched. The CDR3 DNA is TGTGCCTGGAGCGGACTAGCGGCCGCAGATACGCAGTATTTT. This encodes CAWSGLAAADTQYF.

Many counts were recorded for this clonotype. Written as DNA, the CDR3 is TGTGCCAGCAGCAAGGGAGGCAGCCAAGAGACCCAGTACTTC. Its translation is CASSKGGSQETQYF. The chain joins TRBV9 to TRBJ2-5; tentatively, D is TRBD2 (6 bases). CDR1 SGDLS and CDR2 YYNGEE come from the germline V gene. Trimming stripped 4 bases from V and 1 base from J, with 11 bases between. The CDR3 contains 14 residues.

On this clonotype itself: It differs at one base from a far larger clone, so likely a read error. The chain links TRBV28 to TRBJ2-1, with 12 bases fitting TRBD2. Germline CDR1 reads MDHEN; CDR2 reads SYDVKM. The CDR3 is 17 amino acids. CDR3 DNA: TGTGCCATCAGTGACTCATCTAGCGGGAGGGCACAGGATGAGCAGTTCTTC. It is translated as CAISDSSSGRAQDEQFF.

This clonotype was counted at least ten times. The V and J genes are TRBV4-3 and TRBJ2-3; 7 positions match TRBD1. J lost 2 bases, V lost 0 bases, and 5 bases had no gene match. This CDR3 spans 16 amino acids. CDR1 and CDR2 (germline): LGHNA, YSLEER. CDR3 DNA sequence: TGCGCCAGCAGCCAAGAGACAGGGACCCACACAGATACGCAGTATTTT. The encoded protein is CASSQETGTHTDTQYF.

Ten or more counts support this clonotype. The gene calls are TRBV6-1 and TRBJ1-5, with a possible D match to TRBD1 (6 bases). CDR1 is MNHNS, CDR2 SASEGT, per germline. The length of the CDR3 is 14 residues. V shed 3 bases and J shed 7 bases, with 13 bases lying between them. CDR3 region: CASSEGGARQPQHF. DNA for the CDR3: TGTGCCAGCAGTGAGGGGGGCGCGAGGCAGCCCCAGCATTTT.

This clonotype occurred many times. The chain employs TRBV5-4 and TRBJ2-1, with TRBD2 matching 13 bases. This CDR3 is built from 16 residues. Germline V gene lookup returns CDR1 SGHNT and CDR2 YYREEE (reference sequence). After removal of 4 bases from V and 3 bases from J, the junction contained 4 bases not matched to a gene. The CDR3 DNA reads TGTGCCAGCAGCACAACTAGCGGGAGGGACTACAATGAGCAGTTCTTC. Translation: CASSTTSGRDYNEQFF.

This clonotype has ten or more counts. The J gene is TRBJ2-2, the V gene TRBV20-1, with TRBD1 matching 7 bases. Germline V lookup: CDR1 DFQATT, CDR2 SNEGSKA (reference sequence). The CDR3 consists of 15 residues. V trimming: 5 bases; J trimming: 4 bases; junction bases outside the gene matches: 10. CDR3 loop: CSARRGGAGTGELFF. The CDR3 DNA sequence: TGCAGTGCTCGCCGAGGGGGCGCGGGCACCGGGGAGCTGTTTTTT.

This clonotype was seen repeatedly, ten times or more. The rearrangement uses TRBV14 and TRBJ1-2; D might be TRBD1 (5 bases). With 5 bases removed from V and 4 bases from J, the gap between germline ends came to 11 bases. Germline V CDR1 and CDR2: SGHDN, FVKESK. This CDR3 has 13 amino acids. The CDR3, as DNA: TGTGCCAGCAGCTTGCCGGGGGTCTATGGCTACACCTTC. The encoded protein is CASSLPGVYGYTF.

This clonotype has at least ten counts. The chain combines TRBV27 with TRBJ2-5; D gene uncertain. The germline gives CDR1 MNHEY, CDR2 SMNVEV (reference sequence). The CDR3 contains 13 residues. The V and J ends lost 8 bases and 5 bases respectively, with 15 bases between them. CDR3 sequence reads: CASRATPRETQYF. CDR3 bases: TGTGCCAGCCGAGCCACACCGCGGGAGACCCAGTACTTC.

This clonotype came up many times. The V gene is TRBV28, the J gene TRBJ1-1; D perhaps matches TRBD1 (6 bases). The CDR3 consists of 17 residues. Germline V gene lookup returns CDR1 MDHEN and CDR2 SYDVKM. V was cut by 6 bases and J by 1 base, with 21 bases left in between. CDR3 sequence reads: CASSLPGGRSANTEAFF. In DNA, the CDR3 is TGTGCCAGCAGCCTCCCGGGGGGGCGATCGGCGAACACTGAAGCTTTCTTT.